Included here is one TCR beta chain sequence, with context. Its antigen is not identified. This entry belongs to a study of graft-versus-host responses after intestinal transplantation. Background on the study: Every one of the recipients received anti-thymocyte globulin induction and afterwards took tacrolimus and steroids for around 3 years.

Profiled with immunoSEQ multiplex PCR; TCRdb holds only in-frame clones, not every one. This sample has more than 80,000 clones; about 89% occur once, and the top ten carry roughly 0.32%. The length of the CDR3 is 15 residues. Trimming shortened V by 0 bases and J by 6 bases, and 12 bases separated the two germline ends. Germline V gene sequence: CDR1 MNHNS, CDR2 SASEGT. The source of this sequence is a human donor who received an intestinal transplant. The chain couples TRBV6-1 to TRBJ1-5; a possible D gene is TRBD1 (6 bases). The sequencing used unstimulated CD4+ T cells sorted from spleen or lymph node cells, collected before intestinal transplant. CDR3 sequence reads: CASSEAGGAAQPQHF. In DNA form, the CDR3 reads TGTGCCAGCAGTGAAGCCGGGGGGGCGGCTCAGCCCCAGCATTTT.